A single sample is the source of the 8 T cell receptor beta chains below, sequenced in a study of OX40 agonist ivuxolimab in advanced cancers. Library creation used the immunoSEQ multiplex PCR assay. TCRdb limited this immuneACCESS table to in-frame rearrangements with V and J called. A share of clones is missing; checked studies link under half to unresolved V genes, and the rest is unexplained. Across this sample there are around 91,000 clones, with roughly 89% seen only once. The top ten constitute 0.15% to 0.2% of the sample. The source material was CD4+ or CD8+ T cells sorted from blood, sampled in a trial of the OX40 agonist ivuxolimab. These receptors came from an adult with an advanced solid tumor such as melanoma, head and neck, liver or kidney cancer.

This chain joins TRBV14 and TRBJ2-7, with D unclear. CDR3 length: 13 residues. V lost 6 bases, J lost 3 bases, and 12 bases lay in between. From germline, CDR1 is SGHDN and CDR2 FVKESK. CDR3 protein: CASRRAYDYEQYF. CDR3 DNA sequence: TGTGCCAGCAGACGCGCATACGACTACGAGCAGTACTTC.

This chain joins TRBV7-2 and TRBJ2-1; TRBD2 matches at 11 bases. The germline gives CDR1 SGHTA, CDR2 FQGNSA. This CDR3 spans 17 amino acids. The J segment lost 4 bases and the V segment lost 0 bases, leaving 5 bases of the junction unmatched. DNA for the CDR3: TGTGCCAGCAGCTTAGCTAGCGGGAGGGCGTTGTACAATGAGCAGTTCTTC. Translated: CASSLASGRALYNEQFF. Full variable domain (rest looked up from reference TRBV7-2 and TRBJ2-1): GAGVSQSPSNKVTEKGKDVELRCDPISGHTALYWYRQSLGQGLEFLIYFQGNSAPDKSGLPSDRFSAERTGGSVSTLTIQRTQQEDSAVYLCASSLASGRALYNEQFFGPGTRLTVL.

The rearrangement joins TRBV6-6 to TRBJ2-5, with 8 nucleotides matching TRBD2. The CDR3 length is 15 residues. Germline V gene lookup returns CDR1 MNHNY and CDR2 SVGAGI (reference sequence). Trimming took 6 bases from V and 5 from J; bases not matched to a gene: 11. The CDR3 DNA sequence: TGTGCCAGCAGCCCCGGGGGGGCCCGACGGGAGACCCAGTACTTC. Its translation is CASSPGGARRETQYF.

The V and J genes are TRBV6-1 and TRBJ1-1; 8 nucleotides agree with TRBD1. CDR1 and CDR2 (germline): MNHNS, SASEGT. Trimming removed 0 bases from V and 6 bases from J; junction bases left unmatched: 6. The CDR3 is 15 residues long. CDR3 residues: CASSEAGTGPPEAFF. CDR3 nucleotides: TGTGCCAGCAGTGAAGCGGGGACAGGCCCCCCTGAAGCTTTCTTT.

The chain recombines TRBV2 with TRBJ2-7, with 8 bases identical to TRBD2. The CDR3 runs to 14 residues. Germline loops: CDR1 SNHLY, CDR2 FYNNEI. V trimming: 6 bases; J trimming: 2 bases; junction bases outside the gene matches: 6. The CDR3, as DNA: TGTGCCAGCAGGGGGACTAGTTGGGCCTACGAGCAGTACTTC. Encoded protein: CASRGTSWAYEQYF. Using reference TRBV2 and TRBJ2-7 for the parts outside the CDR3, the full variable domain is EPEVTQTPSHQVTQMGQEVILRCVPISNHLYFYWYRQILGQKVEFLVSFYNNEISEKSEIFDDQFSVERPDGSNFTLKIRSTKLEDSAMYFCASRGTSWAYEQYFGPGTRLTVT.

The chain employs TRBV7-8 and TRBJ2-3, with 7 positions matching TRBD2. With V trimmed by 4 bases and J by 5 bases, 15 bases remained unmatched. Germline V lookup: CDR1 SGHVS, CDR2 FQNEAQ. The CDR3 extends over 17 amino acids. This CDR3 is CASSSSTGTKVVDTQYF. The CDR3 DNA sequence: TGTGCCAGCAGCTCGTCCACCGGGACTAAAGTGGTAGATACGCAGTATTTT.

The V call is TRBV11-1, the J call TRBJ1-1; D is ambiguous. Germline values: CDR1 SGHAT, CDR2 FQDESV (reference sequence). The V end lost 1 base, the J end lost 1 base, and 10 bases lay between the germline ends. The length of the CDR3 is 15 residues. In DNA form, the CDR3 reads TGTGCCAGCAGCTTAGTAGGCGGTTCGAACACTGAAGCTTTCTTT. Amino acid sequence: CASSLVGGSNTEAFF.

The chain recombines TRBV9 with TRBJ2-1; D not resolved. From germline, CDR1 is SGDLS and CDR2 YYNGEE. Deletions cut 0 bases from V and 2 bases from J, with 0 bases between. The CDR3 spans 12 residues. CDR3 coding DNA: TGTGCCAGCAGCGTAGCCTACAATGAGCAGTTCTTC. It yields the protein CASSVAYNEQFF. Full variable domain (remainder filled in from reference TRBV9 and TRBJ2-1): DSGVTQTPKHLITATGQRVTLRCSPRSGDLSVYWYQQSLDQGLQFLIQYYNGEERAKGNILERFSAQQFPDLHSELNLSSLELGDSALYFCASSVAYNEQFFGPGTRLTVL.